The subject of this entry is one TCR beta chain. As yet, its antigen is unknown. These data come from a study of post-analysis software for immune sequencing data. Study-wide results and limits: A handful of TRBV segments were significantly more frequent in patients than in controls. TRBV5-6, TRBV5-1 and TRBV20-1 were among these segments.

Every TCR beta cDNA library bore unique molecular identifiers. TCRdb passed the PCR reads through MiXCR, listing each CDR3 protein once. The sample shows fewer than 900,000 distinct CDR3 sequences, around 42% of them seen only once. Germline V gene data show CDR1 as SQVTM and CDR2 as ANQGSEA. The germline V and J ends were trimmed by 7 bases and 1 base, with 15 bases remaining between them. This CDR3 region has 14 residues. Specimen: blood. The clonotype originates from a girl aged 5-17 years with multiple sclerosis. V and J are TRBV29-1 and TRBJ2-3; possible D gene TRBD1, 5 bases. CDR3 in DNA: TGCAGCGGCGCTGGTGACAGAGGCACAGATACGCAGTATTTT. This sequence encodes CSGAGDRGTDTQYF.